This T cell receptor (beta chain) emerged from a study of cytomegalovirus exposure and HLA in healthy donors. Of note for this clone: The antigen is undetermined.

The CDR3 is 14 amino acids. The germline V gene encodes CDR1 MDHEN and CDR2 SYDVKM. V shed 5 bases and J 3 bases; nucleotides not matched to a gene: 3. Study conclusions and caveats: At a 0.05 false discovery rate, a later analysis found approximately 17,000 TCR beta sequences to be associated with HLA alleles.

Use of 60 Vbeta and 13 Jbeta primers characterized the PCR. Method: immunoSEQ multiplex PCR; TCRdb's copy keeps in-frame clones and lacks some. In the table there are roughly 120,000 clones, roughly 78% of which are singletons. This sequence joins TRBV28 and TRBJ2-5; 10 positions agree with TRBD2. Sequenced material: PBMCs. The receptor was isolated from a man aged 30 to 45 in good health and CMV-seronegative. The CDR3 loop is CASSPGLAEETQYF. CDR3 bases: TGTGCCAGCAGTCCTGGACTAGCGGAAGAGACCCAGTACTTC.